This T cell receptor (beta chain) was obtained from a study of cytomegalovirus exposure and HLA in healthy donors. The germline gives CDR1 MNHEY, CDR2 SVGAGI. The J segment lost 7 bases and the V segment lost 6 bases, leaving 5 bases of the junction unmatched. The CDR3 consists of 14 residues. With 60 Vbeta and 13 Jbeta primers, the PCR was carried out. Repertoires were generated with immunoSEQ multiplex PCR, while TCRdb's copy carries only in-frame clones and drops some. In the table there are 90,000 to 100,000 clones, roughly 70% of which are singletons. This receptor was taken from a man in his fifties or sixties in good health and CMV-seronegative. Sequencing used PBMCs. The chain couples TRBV6-5 to TRBJ2-2; 10 bases align to TRBD1. In DNA, the CDR3 is TGTGCCAGCAGCCGGGACAGGGGAAGCGGGGAGCTGTTTTTT. Translation gives CASSRDRGSGELFF.